This T cell receptor beta chain emerged from a study of T cell responses to AZD1222 COVID-19 vaccine. The repertoire was sequenced with immunoSEQ multiplex PCR; TCRdb's copy has only in-frame clones and lacks some. There are over 120,000 clones in the sample; about 90% occur only once, and roughly 3.4% lies in the top ten. Overall study results and limits: Nearly half of spike-specific TCRs reportedly target unmutated variant regions. In all cases, repertoires were sampled only after the peak T cell response.

A note on this clone: The target antigen is unknown.

The CDR3 consists of 15 residues. Germline values: CDR1 MDHEN, CDR2 SYDVKM. V gave up 7 bases and J gave up 10 bases; unmatched junction bases: 15. Doses given second, at about 4 or about 12 weeks, were pooled. The material sequenced was peripheral blood, taken 28 days after the second AZD1222 dose. V usage is TRBV28 and J usage is TRBJ2-1, with TRBD2 matching over 8 bases. The sequence was obtained from an adult who received the AZD1222 COVID-19 vaccine. The CDR3 region has the DNA TGTGCCAGCAAACAGGGCGGGAGGTCCTTGGGGGAGCAGTTCTTC. As protein: CASKQGGRSLGEQFF.